Each of the 26 T cell receptor beta chains below was sequenced from the same sample in a study of technical replicates of blood from a few donors. Produced via immunoSEQ multiplex PCR; TCRdb's table is partial and in-frame only. The sample consists of approximately 15,000 clones, over 80% of them appearing once. The material sequenced was PBMCs. These receptors were collected from a human donor in good health.

V usage is TRBV5-1 and J usage is TRBJ2-3; tentative D call: TRBD1 (6 bases). The CDR3 contains 15 residues. The V gene lost 0 bases and the J gene lost 1 base, with 9 bases spanning the gap. CDR1 is SGHRS and CDR2 is YFSETQ in the germline V gene. The CDR3 spells CASSLAAGGTDTQYF. CDR3 coding DNA: TGCGCCAGCAGCTTGGCTGCAGGGGGCACAGATACGCAGTATTTT. The full variable domain, with the rest looked up from reference TRBV5-1 and TRBJ2-3, is KAGVTQTPRYLIKTRGQQVTLSCSPISGHRSVSWYQQTPGQGLQFLFEYFSETQRNKGNFPGRFSGRQFSNSRSEMNVSTLELGDSALYLCASSLAAGGTDTQYFGPGTRLTVL.

This chain uses TRBV5-1 with TRBJ2-2, with TRBD2 matching 9 bases. J lost 4 bases, V lost 0 bases, and 7 bases had no gene match. Germline CDR1 is SGHRS and CDR2 is YFSETQ. The CDR3 is made up of 17 amino acids. CDR3 coding DNA: TGCGCCAGCAGCTTGGCCTCCGCGACTAGCGGCACCGGGGAGCTGTTTTTT. Translated, it gives CASSLASATSGTGELFF.

V usage is TRBV19 and J usage is TRBJ1-1; no reliable D call. Trimming took off 7 bases at V and 4 bases at J, with 16 bases between the two ends. The CDR3 is 14 amino acids. Looked up from germline, CDR1 is LNHDA and CDR2 is SQIVND (reference sequence). This CDR3 is CASTRASGGTEAFF. The CDR3 DNA follows: TGTGCCAGTACTCGGGCCTCTGGAGGCACTGAAGCTTTCTTT.

This chain joins TRBV6-5 and TRBJ1-1, with D tentatively TRBD1 (5 bases). There are 13 residues in the CDR3. V dropped 8 bases and J dropped 11 bases, with 21 bases sitting between them. Germline CDR1 is MNHEY and CDR2 is SVGAGI. CDR3 DNA sequence: TGTGCCAGCTACCGGCCAGGGTCCCAGGAGGCTTTCTTT. Amino acid sequence: CASYRPGSQEAFF.

This rearrangement joins TRBV6-1 to TRBJ1-3, with 7 bases fitting TRBD1. The CDR3 runs 14 residues. The V gene end was trimmed by 6 bases and the J gene end by 0 bases; junction bases not matched to a gene: 2. CDR1 is MNHNS and CDR2 is SASEGT in the germline V gene. The CDR3 here is CASRRDSSGNTIYF. The CDR3 nucleotides are TGTGCCAGCAGGAGGGACAGCTCTGGAAACACCATATATTTT.

Only a few counts were recorded for this clone. This chain joins TRBV11-2 and TRBJ2-7; TRBD1 agrees at 7 bases. The CDR3 contains 17 residues. The V and J ends lost 1 base and 2 bases, in that order; junction bases with no gene match: 11. Germline values: CDR1 SGHAT, CDR2 FQNNGV. CDR3 region: CASSLGGFRDSAYEQYF. CDR3 in DNA: TGTGCCAGCAGCTTAGGGGGTTTCCGGGACAGTGCCTACGAGCAGTACTTC.

The chain combines TRBV15 with TRBJ2-1; 12 bases line up with TRBD2. The CDR3 length is 18 residues. The ends lost 5 bases at V and 7 bases at J; junction bases unmatched: 15. CDR1 and CDR2 (germline): LNHNV, YYDKDF (reference sequence). CDR3 sequence (DNA): TGTGCCACCAGCGGGCCGGGACTAGCGGGTATGGGGGAGAATGAGCAGTTCTTC. Encoded protein: CATSGPGLAGMGENEQFF.

V is TRBV11-3 and J is TRBJ2-7, with TRBD2 matching 7 bases. Germline V gives CDR1 SGHNT, CDR2 YENEEA. The trim removed 5 bases at V and 8 bases at J, leaving 15 bases unmatched. The CDR3 contains 15 residues. The CDR3 DNA reads TGTGCCAGCAGCCCACGGATCGCGGGAGAAGGCAAGCAGTACTTC. It codes for CASSPRIAGEGKQYF.

This chain links TRBV6-1 with TRBJ2-7; D call uncertain. CDR1 is MNHNS, CDR2 SASEGT, per germline. V lost 7 bases to trimming and J lost 0 bases, with 10 bases between them. The CDR3 has 13 residues. The CDR3 nucleotides are TGTGCCAGCATTTTCGACAACTCCTACGAGCAGTACTTC. This codes for CASIFDNSYEQYF.

This clone was recorded only once. Other DNA sequences in this sample translate to the same CDR3. The rearrangement uses TRBV10-2 and TRBJ2-5; TRBD2 matches 10 bases. The CDR3 contains 17 residues. Trimming removed 4 bases from V and 5 bases from J; junction bases left unmatched: 13. Germline CDR1 and CDR2: WSHSY and SAAADI. CDR3 sequence reads: CASSAGLAGVFGETQYF. The CDR3 DNA reads TGCGCCAGCAGTGCCGGCCTAGCGGGAGTATTTGGGGAGACCCAGTACTTC.

The V and J genes are TRBV10-2 and TRBJ2-3; 11 bases are shared with TRBD2. CDR3 length: 17 amino acids. Germline V gene data show CDR1 as WSHSY and CDR2 as SAAADI. The V and J ends lost 4 bases and 6 bases, in that order; junction bases with no gene match: 12. CDR3 bases: TGCGCCAGCAGTGGCTCCTCCGGGACTAGCGGCGGGGATACGCAGTATTTT. It codes for CASSGSSGTSGGDTQYF.

The chain carries TRBV6-5 and TRBJ2-7, with 8 nucleotides matching TRBD1. Germline lookup yields CDR1 MNHEY and CDR2 SVGAGI. V dropped 2 bases and J dropped 1; count of bases not matched to a gene: 4. CDR3 length: 15 residues. CDR3 nucleotide sequence: TGTGCCAGCAGTTACGACAGGGGTCAGTCCTACGAGCAGTACTTC. Protein sequence: CASSYDRGQSYEQYF.

The chain combines TRBV15 with TRBJ2-5; possibly TRBD2 for D (7 bases). The CDR3 totals 15 residues. Germline CDR1 reads LNHNV; CDR2 reads YYDKDF (reference sequence). The V end was cut by 10 bases, the J end by 1 base, with 19 bases between. The DNA of the CDR3 is TGTGCCAGCCGGGATAGGGGGGGGCTCCAAGAGACCCAGTACTTC. Encoded protein: CASRDRGGLQETQYF.

The rearrangement links TRBV5-1 to TRBJ2-1; TRBD2 agrees at 12 bases. The CDR3 is made up of 17 amino acids. Germline trimming cut 4 bases from V and 3 bases from J; bases unmatched to any gene: 8. The V gene's germline CDR1 is SGHRS and CDR2 YFSETQ. This chain's CDR3 is CASSRRLAGDYYNEQFF. DNA for the CDR3: TGCGCCAGCAGCCGCCGACTAGCGGGAGATTACTACAATGAGCAGTTCTTC.

J is TRBJ2-1 and V is TRBV19; D is unclear. The CDR3 runs to 14 residues. Per the germline V gene, CDR1 is LNHDA and CDR2 is SQIVND (reference sequence). The V and J ends lost 5 bases and 7 bases respectively, with 15 bases between them. Written as DNA, the CDR3 is TGTGCCAGTAGTTCTAACCCGACTGGTAATGAGCAGTTCTTC. This codes for CASSSNPTGNEQFF.

The sample holds a few counts of this clone. This chain uses TRBV7-6 with TRBJ1-1; TRBD1 is a possible D gene (5 bases). V lost 4 bases and J 3 bases, leaving 12 bases between the germline ends. Germline-derived CDR1 and CDR2 are SGHVS and FNYEAQ. CDR3 length: 14 amino acids. The CDR3 sequence is CASSYRFEDTEAFF. Here the CDR3 DNA reads TGTGCCAGCAGCTACAGGTTCGAGGACACTGAAGCTTTCTTT.

The chain combines TRBV30 with TRBJ1-1, with D possibly matching TRBD1 (6 bases). The CDR3 length is 14 residues. Trimming shortened V by 4 bases and J by 4 bases, and 16 bases separated the two germline ends. Germline lookup yields CDR1 GTSNPN and CDR2 SVGIG (reference sequence). DNA of the CDR3: TGTGCCTGGACCCCTTTTGGGGGCAGCACTGAAGCTTTCTTT. Residues: CAWTPFGGSTEAFF.

This chain uses TRBV5-1 with TRBJ1-2; weak D call: TRBD1 (6 bases). Trimming shortened V by 0 bases and J by 0 bases, and 9 bases separated the two germline ends. Germline lookup yields CDR1 SGHRS and CDR2 YFSETQ. The CDR3 covers 15 residues. CDR3: CASSLGTGTNYGYTF. Here the CDR3 DNA reads TGCGCCAGCAGCTTGGGAACAGGGACTAACTATGGCTACACCTTC. Full variable domain (remainder filled in from reference TRBV5-1 and TRBJ1-2): KAGVTQTPRYLIKTRGQQVTLSCSPISGHRSVSWYQQTPGQGLQFLFEYFSETQRNKGNFPGRFSGRQFSNSRSEMNVSTLELGDSALYLCASSLGTGTNYGYTFGSGTRLTVV.

This sequence joins TRBV13 and TRBJ2-7, with TRBD2 as a possible D gene (6 bases). With 0 bases removed from V and 0 bases from J, the gap between germline ends came to 9 bases. Germline V lookup: CDR1 PRHDT, CDR2 FYEKMQ (reference sequence). The CDR3 extends over 15 amino acids. CDR3 nucleotide sequence: TGTGCCAGCAGCTTAGGGACTAGTCCCTCCTACGAGCAGTACTTC. Protein: CASSLGTSPSYEQYF.

In this sample, this clone turned up a few times. This chain uses TRBV5-1 with TRBJ2-7, with D perhaps matching TRBD1 (6 bases). V lost 2 bases to trimming and J lost 5 bases, with 14 bases between them. The CDR3 length is 14 residues. The V gene's germline CDR1 is SGHRS and CDR2 YFSETQ. CDR3 residues: CASSLWTEAHEQYF. In nucleotides, the CDR3 is TGCGCCAGCAGCTTATGGACAGAGGCCCACGAGCAGTACTTC.

The CDR3 loop reads CASSYPGGSSYNEQFF. The DNA of the CDR3 is TGTGCCAGCAGCTACCCCGGGGGAAGCTCCTACAATGAGCAGTTCTTC. This chain joins TRBV7-2 and TRBJ2-1; a possible D gene is TRBD2 (6 bases). Trimming removed 4 bases at V and 0 bases at J, with 13 bases between. The CDR3 contains 16 residues. Germline V gives CDR1 SGHTA, CDR2 FQGNSA.

V gene TRBV19 combines with J gene TRBJ2-1; 8 nucleotides align to TRBD2. V shed 5 bases, J shed 4 bases, and the junction held 7 bases outside the gene matches. CDR3 length: 15 residues. Germline V gives CDR1 LNHDA, CDR2 SQIVND (reference sequence). The CDR3, as DNA: TGTGCCAGTAGTGCAACTAGCGGCATTTACAATGAGCAGTTCTTC. This codes for CASSATSGIYNEQFF.

J is TRBJ2-1 and V is TRBV29-1; 9 bases line up with TRBD1. CDR3 length equals 14 residues. V gave up 7 bases and J gave up 3 bases; unmatched junction bases: 7. CDR1 and CDR2 (germline): SQVTM, ANQGSEA. The DNA of the CDR3 is TGCAGCGAAATACAGGGGGCGGACTACAATGAGCAGTTCTTC. It translates to CSEIQGADYNEQFF.

The rearrangement links TRBV18 to TRBJ2-1; 7 bases fit TRBD1. V lost 3 bases, J lost 6 bases, and 20 bases stayed unmatched. Germline assignment: CDR1 KGHSH and CDR2 LQKENI. The CDR3 runs to 19 residues. The CDR3, as DNA: TGTGCCAGCTCACCCAACGACCATCTAAGGGACAGAAAAGCCAATGAGCAGTTCTTC. Amino acid sequence: CASSPNDHLRDRKANEQFF.

This clone was observed a single time. The genes are TRBV28 and TRBJ2-7; a weak D match, TRBD2 (5 bases). Looked up from germline, CDR1 is MDHEN and CDR2 is SYDVKM. This CDR3 contains 13 residues. The ends were cut back, 7 bases at V and 3 bases at J, with 13 bases in the middle. Written as DNA, the CDR3 is TGTGCCAGCACTATCGGACTCTTCTACGAGCAGTACTTC. This encodes CASTIGLFYEQYF. The full variable domain, with the rest looked up from reference TRBV28 and TRBJ2-7, is DVKVTQSSRYLVKRTGEKVFLECVQDMDHENMFWYRQDPGLGLRLIYFSYDVKMKEKGDIPEGYSVSREKKERFSLILESASTNQTSMYLCASTIGLFYEQYFGPGTRLTVT.

V usage is TRBV6-6 and J usage is TRBJ2-2; 8 bases are shared with TRBD2. Germline CDR1 MNHNY, CDR2 SVGAGI (reference sequence). V shed 4 bases and J 7 bases; nucleotides not matched to a gene: 8. The CDR3 extends over 15 amino acids. The CDR3 spells CASSSFGRGDGELFF. CDR3 nucleotides: TGTGCCAGCAGTTCCTTCGGGAGGGGGGACGGGGAGCTGTTTTTT.